The 6 T cell receptor beta chains below all came from one sample that was sequenced in a study of control samples from healthy donors and cancer patients. Profiled with immunoSEQ multiplex PCR; TCRdb holds only in-frame clones, not every one. The sample holds over 150,000 clones, around 87% seen once. Material: blood. Every receptor here comes from a woman between 50 and 59 years old in good health.

The chain recombines TRBV28 with TRBJ2-7; D might be TRBD1 (6 bases). The V end was cut by 7 bases, the J end by 4 bases, with 17 bases between. The CDR3 has 14 residues. Germline CDR1 reads MDHEN; CDR2 reads SYDVKM. CDR3 sequence: CASTPTGSLYEQYF. In DNA form, the CDR3 reads TGTGCCAGCACCCCGACAGGTAGCTTGTACGAGCAGTACTTC.

This clone was recorded a few times. This rearrangement joins TRBV7-9 to TRBJ2-3; 7 nucleotides match TRBD1. The CDR3 spans 14 residues. Germline V gives CDR1 SEHNR, CDR2 FQNEAQ (reference sequence). V was pared by 4 bases and J by 3 bases, with 4 bases of the junction left unmatched. In DNA form, the CDR3 reads TGTGCCAGCAGCTATACGACAGGGACAGATACGCAGTATTTT. Translating it yields CASSYTTGTDTQYF.

The genes are TRBV30 and TRBJ1-1; 7 bases are a match to TRBD1. Germline V lookup: CDR1 GTSNPN, CDR2 SVGIG (reference sequence). J lost 9 bases, V lost 1 base, and 11 bases had no gene match. The CDR3 runs 14 residues. The CDR3 DNA is TGTGCCTGGAGTGCCCTCCGGACAGGCATGAAAGCTTTCTTT. Protein product: CAWSALRTGMKAFF.

This clone occurred once. The chain links TRBV4-1 to TRBJ1-4; possibly TRBD1 for D (5 bases). Germline V CDR1 and CDR2: MGHRA, YSYEKL. The length of the CDR3 is 19 residues. Trimming cost V 1 base and J 7 bases, with 25 bases left between them. The CDR3 reads CASSQVGGQGRGVSEKLFF. The CDR3 bases are TGCGCCAGCAGCCAAGTCGGTGGCCAGGGTCGGGGGGTGTCTGAAAAACTGTTTTTT.

J is TRBJ1-1 and V is TRBV27; TRBD1 agrees at 7 bases. The V segment lost 5 bases and the J segment 1 base; nucleotides outside the gene matches: 4. The CDR3 has 14 amino acids. Germline CDR1 is MNHEY and CDR2 is SMNVEV (reference sequence). As DNA, the CDR3 is TGTGCCAGCAGTATGAACAGGGGGAACACTGAAGCTTTCTTT. This translates into CASSMNRGNTEAFF.

V is TRBV6-2 or TRBV6-3 and J is TRBJ2-5; no firm D call. Germline loops: CDR1 MNHEY, CDR2 SVGEGT. The CDR3 runs 17 residues. Trimming removed 5 bases at V and 0 bases at J, with 19 bases between. The CDR3 DNA follows: TGTGCCAGCAGTCCACTCCGACTCAAGCCGGACCAAGAGACCCAGTACTTC. This gives the protein CASSPLRLKPDQETQYF.